The present TCR beta chain was sequenced within a study of PD-1 and CTLA-4 blockade in melanoma. Measured with immunoSEQ multiplex PCR; TCRdb has only the in-frame clones, and not every one. Here the sample spans about 32,000 clones, around 90% being singletons. CDR3 size: 11 residues. The V and J ends lost 4 bases and 7 bases respectively, with 5 bases between them. Germline V CDR1 and CDR2: PRHDT, FYEKMQ (reference sequence). The receptor comes from a human donor with melanoma. The source material was CD8+ T cells from peripheral blood, sampled from a patient given anti-PD-1 treatment. The V call is TRBV13, the J call TRBJ2-4; D is undetermined. The CDR3 here is CASSYQNIQYF. DNA for the CDR3: TGTGCCAGCAGCTACCAGAACATTCAGTACTTC. Together with reference TRBV13 and TRBJ2-4, the CDR3 gives the full variable domain: AAGVIQSPRHLIKEKRETATLKCYPIPRHDTVYWYQQGPGQDPQFLISFYEKMQSDKGSIPDRFSAQQFSDYHSELNMSSLELGDSALYFCASSYQNIQYFGAGTRLSVL.